The sequence of this TCR beta chain was determined in a study of cytomegalovirus exposure and HLA in healthy donors. Points from the study as a whole: Previously analyzed data showed that most TCR beta V segments were productive at a frequency of about 87% or about 30%. Most CMV-associated TCR beta chains were later found to appear HLA-restricted.

In regard to this clone: Its antigen is unknown.

PCR used 60 Vbeta primers and 13 Jbeta primers. Profiling relied on immunoSEQ multiplex PCR, and the TCRdb table lists in-frame clones only, not all of them. This repertoire comprises 100,000 to 150,000 clones; its ten largest clones make up roughly 1.6%. The germline V gene encodes CDR1 MDHEN and CDR2 SYDVKM. Trimming took 7 bases from V and 1 from J, leaving 6 bases between them. CDR3 length equals 12 residues. Sequencing was performed on PBMCs. The V gene is TRBV28, the J gene TRBJ2-3; D uncertain. The clonotype originates from a woman in her thirties or forties in good health and CMV-seronegative. The CDR3 sequence is CASKSGTDTQYF. The CDR3 DNA reads as TGTGCCAGCAAAAGCGGCACAGATACGCAGTATTTT.